The rows below give T cell receptor beta chains drawn from one sample of a study of cytomegalovirus exposure and HLA in healthy donors. Libraries were prepared by immunoSEQ multiplex PCR; TCRdb keeps only in-frame clonotypes and omits some of them. The repertoire has about 160,000 clones, roughly nine tenths of them found once; the top ten carry 5% to 7%. Material for sequencing was PBMCs. The receptors come from a woman aged 25 to 39 in good health and CMV-seronegative. The conserved cysteine and the conserved F or W are not part of the CDR3 here.

>TRBV6-6
ASRQGASLAYGYT
>TRBV5-1
ASSLAGGNTEAF
>TRBV4-3
ASSLKIGSASGGVLDTQY
>TRBV10-2
ASSRGAPTYNEQF
>TRBV6-5
ASSNSDGFYGYT
>TRBV9
ASSVGPGVNQPQH
>TRBV5-8
ASSNPQTPNYGYT
>TRBV27
ASSPVPTAGNTIY
>TRBV9
ASSAGLGTEAF
>TRBV20-1
SARFQETQY
>TRBV30
AWSVPADNQPQH
>TRBV4-3
ASSPRLAGATYEQY
>TRBV27
ASSPRRTESSYEQY
>TRBV6-5
ATGPEYQETQY